A selection of T cell receptor beta chains follows, all from one sample in a study of blood T cell repertoires in COVID-19. Sequencing used immunoSEQ multiplex PCR; TCRdb keeps in-frame clones, though not all of them. The sample consists of under 350,000 clones, around four fifths of them appearing once. Sequencing used peripheral blood. Every receptor here comes from a man between 60 and 75 years old who had recovered from COVID-19. Each CDR3 is given with its conserved first and last residue. The D gene is left open where the match is weak. A clone size is listed for some rows: how often the clone was seen (once, few, many), or a class if it is expanded.

j_gene,abundance,v_gene,d_gene,CDR3nt,CDR3aa
TRBJ2-3,.,TRBV6-6,.,TGTGCCAGCAGTCGTACGGGCCCACGGGGAACAGATACGCAGTATTTT,CASSRTGPRGTDTQYF
TRBJ1-2,.,TRBV3-1/TRBV3-2,TRBD1,TGTGCCAGCAGCCAAAATGCAGGGGGATATGGCTACACCTTC,CASSQNAGGYGYTF
TRBJ2-7,.,TRBV6-6,.,TGTGCCAGCAGTTACCCGTTTGGGCACGAGCAGTACTTC,CASSYPFGHEQYF
TRBJ1-3,.,TRBV10-2,TRBD1,TGCGCCAGCAGCCTTGGACAGGGGTTTGGAAACACCATATATTTT,CASSLGQGFGNTIYF
TRBJ2-3,.,TRBV4-1,.,TGCGCCAGCAGCCGGGACTCGGGTACGCAGTATTTT,CASSRDSGTQYF
TRBJ2-1,.,TRBV19,.,TGTGCCACCATGGAGGGGGCTCAGAATGAGCAGTTCTTC,CATMEGAQNEQFF
TRBJ1-4,.,TRBV7-2,.,TGTGCCAGCAGCCCCCACAGGACAACTAATGAAAAACTGTTTTTT,CASSPHRTTNEKLFF
TRBJ1-4,.,TRBV20-1,.,TGCAGTGCTAGAGTTGGAGGGTTCCTGTTTTTT,CSARVGGFLFF
TRBJ2-5,once,TRBV10-3,TRBD2,TGTGCCATCAGTGAGACTAGCGGGGGAGAGACCCAGTACTTC,CAISETSGGETQYF
TRBJ2-1,.,TRBV19,TRBD2,TGTGCCAGTAGGGCGAGCGGGAGTTCCTACAATGAGCAGTTCTTC,CASRASGSSYNEQFF
TRBJ2-2,few,TRBV7-9,TRBD1,TGTGCCAGCAGCCACCTGGACAGGGCAGGGACCGGGGAGCTGTTTTTT,CASSHLDRAGTGELFF
TRBJ2-7,.,TRBV6-6,.,TGTGCCAGCAGTTACCACCCAGGGCCCACCCCCTACGAGCAGTACTTC,CASSYHPGPTPYEQYF
TRBJ2-2,.,TRBV7-3,TRBD1,TGTGCCAGCAGCCCGACAGGGGGCTGGGGCGGGGAGCTGTTTTTT,CASSPTGGWGGELFF
TRBJ2-7,.,TRBV30,.,TGTGCCTGGAGCACAGCTGTGGGTTACTACGAGCAGTACTTC,CAWSTAVGYYEQYF
TRBJ2-7,once,TRBV6-5,TRBD2,TGTGCCAGCACCAAAGCGGGGGGCTACGAGCAGTACTTC,CASTKAGGYEQYF
TRBJ1-1,once,TRBV9,.,TGTGCCAGCAGCGTCAGGGGAGGGAGGAACACTGAAGCTTTCTTT,CASSVRGGRNTEAFF
TRBJ1-6,few,TRBV6-5,.,TGTGCCAGCATGGGGGGTTATAATTCACCCCTCCACTTT,CASMGGYNSPLHF
TRBJ1-3,many,TRBV30,.,TGTGCCTGGAATGGACAGAAGGGGAACACCATATATTTT,CAWNGQKGNTIYF
TRBJ2-7,.,TRBV6-5,TRBD2,TGTGCCAGCATGCTCGCAGCGGGAGTTGCCTACGAGCAGTACTTC,CASMLAAGVAYEQYF
TRBJ2-3,.,TRBV24-1,TRBD2,TGTGCCACCAGTGCTCGCGGGGGGCTCGGTGGTACGCAGTATTTT,CATSARGGLGGTQYF
TRBJ1-1,few,TRBV6-5,.,TGTGCCAGCAGGTCCCGGCAGGGGTGGACTGAAGCTTTCTTT,CASRSRQGWTEAFF
TRBJ2-1,.,TRBV25-1,TRBD2,TGTGCCAGCGAACTAGCGGGAGATCTGGGTGAGCAGTTCTTC,CASELAGDLGEQFF